The subject of this entry is one TCR beta chain. CDR1 and CDR2 from the germline V gene are LGHNA and YNFKEQ. This CDR3 is built from 16 residues. The junction had 6 bases not matched to a gene; V was cut back by 1 base and J by 2 bases. The authors reverse transcribed about 0.5 to 1 ug RNA with random hexamers. By means of immunoSEQ multiplex PCR, TCR beta CDR3 spanning 54 Vbeta and 13 Jbeta underwent amplification. Each CDR3 protein gets one entry after TCRdb re-called the immunoSEQ multiplex PCR reads with MiXCR. The sample carries hundreds of thousands of distinct CDR3 sequences, 70% to 90% recorded once. This sample is drawn from a study of CD8 T cells in Susac syndrome. The CD8+ and CD4+ T cells were isolated magnetically using a negative isolation approach, whereas the TEMRA cells were enriched by FACS.

The sequence was collected from a human donor with multiple sclerosis. The material sequenced was CD8+ T cells from PBMCs. The V gene is TRBV4-2, the J gene TRBJ2-3; 7 bases agree with TRBD2. Written as DNA, the CDR3 is TGTGCCAGCAGCCAAGTGGCGGGAGTTGTCACAGATACGCAGTATTTT. As protein: CASSQVAGVVTDTQYF.